Here is one T cell receptor beta chain with its context. This entry comes from a study of CD8 T cells in Susac syndrome. RNA, at about 0.5 to 1 ug, was reverse transcribed with random hexamers. Using its own MiXCR run on the immunoSEQ multiplex PCR reads, TCRdb lists one record per CDR3 protein. The data show 120,000 or so distinct CDR3 sequences, with 85% to 95% seen just once and approximately 0.093% held by the top ten. Sequenced sample: CD4+ T cells from PBMCs. The source of this sequence is a human donor with multiple sclerosis.

In DNA, the CDR3 is TGTGCCAGCAGTTACGGTCGGAATAGCAATCAGCCCCAGCATTTT. Amino acid sequence: CASSYGRNSNQPQHF. The genes are TRBV6-5 and TRBJ1-5; D is ambiguous. This CDR3 spans 15 amino acids. The germline V gene has CDR1 MNHEY and CDR2 SVGAGI. Between the trimmed V and J ends, which lost 2 bases and 0 bases, there was a span of 8 bases.